This T cell receptor beta chain appears in the sequencing data of a study of T cells in localized non-small cell lung cancer. General observations from the study: Higher T cell density in the blood was associated with longer overall survival, whereas higher adjacent-lung clonality associated with shorter survival. Exceeding tumor, uninvolved adjacent lung had the highest T cell clonality. Adjacent lung was found to contain a median roughly 60 of the top 100 tumor clones.

Germline-derived CDR1 and CDR2 are MGHRA and YSYEKL. V dropped 3 bases and J dropped 2 bases, with 14 bases sitting between them. The CDR3 runs 16 residues. The repertoire was sequenced with immunoSEQ multiplex PCR; TCRdb's copy has only in-frame clones and lacks some. The sample has around 140,000 clones; roughly 90% are singletons. Concerning this clone itself: Its matching antigen is unknown.

The clonotype comes from a female donor over 55 with stage I lung adenocarcinoma. Sample: peripheral blood, taken before any cancer treatment. The gene calls are TRBV4-1 and TRBJ1-5, with D maybe TRBD1 (5 bases). CDR3 loop: CASSHSRTRGNQPQHF. The CDR3 DNA follows: TGCGCCAGCAGCCACTCCCGGACAAGAGGCAATCAGCCCCAGCATTTT.